This T cell receptor (beta chain) derives from a study of Graves' ophthalmopathy and Graves' hyperthyroidism. Study context: Investigators collected peripheral blood at initial diagnosis, before any treatment was given.

Germline V lookup: CDR1 SGHNT, CDR2 YENEEA. V lost 1 base and J 2 bases, leaving 9 bases between the germline ends. The CDR3 has 14 amino acids. General study results and limits: The authors also found most expanded thyroid clonotypes above 0.001 frequency in blood.

Excluded were patients with other autoimmune diseases, uncontrolled infections, pregnancy or lactation. Physicians reached a diagnosis by relying on clinical symptoms, serum thyroxine, TRAb, thyroid ultrasound and orbital computed tomography. Amplified material comprised TCR beta CDR3 regions derived from RNA transcripts. First-round RT-PCR employed HTBI primers, with a second-round multiplex PCR after it. TCRdb called the multiplex PCR reads again in MiXCR, with one record for every CDR3 protein. This repertoire shows approximately 160,000 distinct CDR3 sequences, just under 40% found once; its top ten account for approximately 9%. This clonotype occurred many times. Its target is not known.

The genes are TRBV11-3 and TRBJ2-7, with D perhaps matching TRBD1 or TRBD2 (5 bases each). This receptor was obtained from a man under 40 with Graves' ophthalmopathy. Material: peripheral blood. The CDR3 loop reads CASSLAGQAYEQYF. The CDR3 DNA follows: TGTGCCAGCAGCTTAGCGGGGCAGGCCTACGAGCAGTACTTC.